This T cell receptor beta chain stems from a study of T cell responses to AZD1222 COVID-19 vaccine. CDR3 length equals 14 residues. The V gene's germline CDR1 is SGHVS and CDR2 FQNEAQ. Trimming removed 4 bases at V and 1 base at J, with 11 bases between. The repertoire was sequenced with immunoSEQ multiplex PCR; TCRdb's copy has only in-frame clones and lacks some. The profile shows around 260,000 clones, over 90% of them singletons. The count of this clone is one. The chain combines TRBV7-8 with TRBJ2-7, with D unresolved. The sample was peripheral blood, taken on day 0 of AZD1222 vaccination. This sequence was found in an adult in good health. The CDR3 sequence is CASSSEDGSYEQYF. In DNA form, the CDR3 reads TGTGCCAGCAGCTCCGAGGACGGTTCCTACGAGCAGTACTTC.